Shown below are 22 T cell receptor beta chains from a single sample sequenced in a study of shared T cell receptors in the human thymus. Clones were read by immunoSEQ multiplex PCR, and TCRdb kept only the in-frame ones, dropping some. The data contain roughly 660,000 clones, roughly 90% of them singletons. These data were also filed under a second study, of human thymus T cells.

The specimen was thymocytes. Receptor source: a boy under two years old with a congenital heart defect.

In DNA, the CDR3 is TGTGCCTGGATTCGACAGGGTCCCCCAGATGAAAAACTGTTTTTT. This sequence encodes CAWIRQGPPDEKLFF. The rearrangement links TRBV30 to TRBJ1-4; 7 bases match TRBD1. Germline CDR1 and CDR2: GTSNPN and SVGIG (reference sequence). The CDR3 is 15 amino acids. V lost 4 bases to trimming and J lost 6 bases; unmatched junction nucleotides: 11. Variable domain in full (rest from reference TRBV30 and TRBJ1-4): SQTIHQWPATLVQPVGSPLSLECTVEGTSNPNLYWYRQAAGRGLQLLFYSVGIGQISSEVPQNLSASRPQDRQFILSSKKLLLSDSGFYLCAWIRQGPPDEKLFFGSGTQLSVL.

The chain is built from TRBV6-6 and TRBJ2-2; TRBD1 matches at 8 bases. This CDR3 has 13 amino acids. Germline V CDR1 and CDR2: MNHNY, SVGAGI (reference sequence). With V trimmed by 8 bases and J by 4 bases, 3 bases remained unmatched. CDR3 loop: CASLDRVTGELFF. DNA for the CDR3: TGTGCCAGCCTGGACAGGGTCACCGGGGAGCTGTTTTTT.

V gene TRBV5-1 combines with J gene TRBJ2-3; D may be TRBD2 (5 bases). Per the germline V gene, CDR1 is SGHRS and CDR2 is YFSETQ. V lost 4 bases and J 2 bases, leaving 17 bases between the germline ends. The CDR3 is made up of 16 amino acids. The CDR3 here is CASSGVGGSPTDTQYF. CDR3 in DNA: TGCGCCAGCAGCGGAGTGGGCGGGTCTCCCACAGATACGCAGTATTTT.

This sequence joins TRBV5-5 and TRBJ2-7; TRBD2 might be the D (5 bases). V gave up 4 bases and J gave up 2 bases, with 10 bases separating them. This CDR3 comprises 13 residues. Germline V gene data show CDR1 as SGHKS and CDR2 as YYEKEE (reference sequence). The CDR3 region is CASSRGEAYEQYF. The CDR3 region has the DNA TGTGCCAGCAGCCGGGGTGAGGCCTACGAGCAGTACTTC.

This sequence joins TRBV7-9 and TRBJ1-4; 7 bases agree with TRBD1. Unmatched junction bases numbered 7, after V lost 5 bases and J lost 10 bases. Per germline, CDR1 SEHNR and CDR2 FQNEAQ (reference sequence). There are 13 residues in the CDR3. CDR3 protein: CASSVDRERKLFF. The CDR3 DNA reads TGTGCCAGCAGCGTTGACAGGGAGCGAAAACTGTTTTTT.

The chain carries TRBV27 and TRBJ1-2; D perhaps matches TRBD1 (5 bases). The V end lost 3 bases, the J end lost 0 bases, and 5 bases lay between the germline ends. The CDR3 extends over 13 amino acids. Germline CDR1 and CDR2: MNHEY and SMNVEV (reference sequence). CDR3 sequence reads: CASSLTANYGYTF. The CDR3, as DNA: TGTGCCAGCAGTTTGACAGCTAACTATGGCTACACCTTC.

The chain couples TRBV30 to TRBJ2-3; TRBD2 aligns across 10 bases. With 1 base clipped from V and 1 base from J, the junction kept 2 bases outside the gene matches. Per germline, CDR1 GTSNPN and CDR2 SVGIG (reference sequence). This CDR3 is built from 15 residues. CDR3 region: CAWSGGTSGTDTQYF. The CDR3, as DNA: TGTGCCTGGAGTGGGGGGACTAGCGGCACAGATACGCAGTATTTT. The variable domain in full, completed from reference TRBV30 and TRBJ2-3, reads SQTIHQWPATLVQPVGSPLSLECTVEGTSNPNLYWYRQAAGRGLQLLFYSVGIGQISSEVPQNLSASRPQDRQFILSSKKLLLSDSGFYLCAWSGGTSGTDTQYFGPGTRLTVL.

This rearrangement joins TRBV6-6 to TRBJ2-1, with 11 bases that match TRBD2. The CDR3 is made up of 16 amino acids. Germline V gene data show CDR1 as MNHNY and CDR2 as SVGAGI (reference sequence). V gave up 6 bases and J gave up 8 bases; unmatched junction bases: 12. CDR3 loop: CASRLRGLAVGDEQFF. DNA of the CDR3: TGTGCCAGCAGGTTACGGGGACTAGCGGTGGGCGATGAGCAGTTCTTC.

The chain is built from TRBV5-1 and TRBJ2-3; 13 bases map to TRBD2. Germline CDR1 reads SGHRS; CDR2 reads YFSETQ. J lost 0 bases, V lost 4 bases, and 8 bases had no gene match. The CDR3 covers 18 residues. The CDR3 DNA reads TGCGCCAGCAGCATAGGGACTAGCGGGGCGTCTAGCACAGATACGCAGTATTTT. Translated, it gives CASSIGTSGASSTDTQYF.

The J gene is TRBJ2-1, the V gene TRBV27; D not certain. Trimming cost V 5 bases and J 4 bases, with 3 bases left between them. CDR3 size: 11 residues. The V gene's germline CDR1 is MNHEY and CDR2 SMNVEV (reference sequence). CDR3 coding DNA: TGTGCCAGCAGTCATTACAATGAGCAGTTCTTC. Its translation is CASSHYNEQFF.

This clone showed up just a few times. The chain employs TRBV4-2 and TRBJ2-7; D gene uncertain. Germline values: CDR1 LGHNA, CDR2 YNFKEQ. This CDR3 is 14 amino acids long. Trimming cost V 0 bases and J 0 bases, with 6 bases left between them. CDR3: CASSQEASSYEQYF. CDR3 coding DNA: TGTGCCAGCAGCCAAGAGGCTAGCTCCTACGAGCAGTACTTC.

The chain employs TRBV30 and TRBJ2-7, with D perhaps matching TRBD1 (7 bases). Germline loops: CDR1 GTSNPN, CDR2 SVGIG (reference sequence). Trimming stripped 2 bases from V and 5 bases from J, with 13 bases between. The CDR3 loop spans 13 amino acids. As DNA, the CDR3 is TGTGCCTGGAGTAACGGCAGGGGGGACGAGCAGTACTTC. Amino acid sequence: CAWSNGRGDEQYF.

The chain recombines TRBV13 with TRBJ1-2; D is possibly TRBD1 (6 bases). The CDR3 spans 17 residues. V shed 5 bases and J shed 1 base, with 20 bases lying between them. CDR1 PRHDT and CDR2 FYEKMQ come from the germline V gene (reference sequence). The CDR3 DNA reads as TGTGCCAGCAGCAAGCTACGTGGACAGAATTTTAACTATGGCTACACCTTC. Translating gives CASSKLRGQNFNYGYTF.

The chain joins TRBV15 to TRBJ1-5; tentatively, D is TRBD1 (5 bases). The CDR3 contains 16 residues. Germline V lookup: CDR1 LNHNV, CDR2 YYDKDF (reference sequence). Deletions cut 3 bases from V and 7 bases from J, with 19 bases between. The CDR3 loop reads CATSSPLSGGGQPQHF. The CDR3 DNA follows: TGTGCCACCAGCAGTCCCCTCTCCGGGGGAGGACAGCCCCAGCATTTT. Looking up the rest from reference TRBV15 and TRBJ1-5 gives the full variable domain: DAMVIQNPRYQVTQFGKPVTLSCSQTLNHNVMYWYQQKSSQAPKLLFHYYDKDFNNEADTPDNFQSRRPNTSFCFLDIRSPGLGDTAMYLCATSSPLSGGGQPQHFGDGTRLSIL.

This rearrangement joins TRBV21-1 to TRBJ2-1; TRBD1 reflects the table's D call only, with no check against the DNA. TRBV21-1 is a documented pseudogene. The CDR3 contains 13 residues. CDR3 amino acids: CASSKGHYNEQFF. CDR3 DNA sequence: TGTGCCAGCAGCAAAGGTCACTACAATGAGCAGTTCTTC.

The gene calls are TRBV7-9 and TRBJ2-1; 11 bases are shared with TRBD2. The CDR3 has 16 residues. V shed 1 base, J shed 8 bases, and the junction held 7 bases outside the gene matches. Germline V gene sequence: CDR1 SEHNR, CDR2 FQNEAQ (reference sequence). Here the CDR3 reads CASSLGGTSGEDEQFF. CDR3 nucleotides: TGTGCCAGCAGCTTAGGGGGGACTAGCGGCGAAGATGAGCAGTTCTTC.

This clone has just a few counts. The rearrangement links TRBV4-3 to TRBJ1-1; 8 positions agree with TRBD1. This CDR3 has 12 amino acids. CDR1 LGHNA and CDR2 YSLEER come from the germline V gene. V shed 8 bases, J shed 10 bases, and the junction held 9 bases outside the gene matches. The CDR3 nucleotides read TGCGCCAGCTCCAAAACAGGGGGAACAGCTTTCTTT. Protein sequence: CASSKTGGTAFF.

The chain joins TRBV6-6 to TRBJ2-5, with D hard to call. V lost 8 bases and J 2 bases, leaving 15 bases between the germline ends. From germline, CDR1 is MNHNY and CDR2 SVGAGI (reference sequence). The CDR3 has 14 amino acids. The CDR3 loop is CASRLDIRQETQYF. The CDR3 DNA reads TGTGCCAGCCGCCTTGACATACGACAAGAGACCCAGTACTTC.

V gene TRBV11-3 combines with J gene TRBJ1-4; 10 nucleotides align to TRBD1. Germline assignment: CDR1 SGHNT and CDR2 YENEEA. V trimming: 1 base; J trimming: 3 bases; junction bases outside the gene matches: 2. This CDR3 spans 16 amino acids. CDR3 nucleotide sequence: TGTGCCAGCAGCTTAGCTGGACAGGGGGCTAATGAAAAACTGTTTTTT. It specifies CASSLAGQGANEKLFF.

CDR3 in DNA: TGTGCCAGCAGCTCTGGGGACAGGGAAGGGAACACTGAAGCTTTCTTT. Translating gives CASSSGDREGNTEAFF. V usage is TRBV7-9 and J usage is TRBJ1-1, with 9 bases fitting TRBD1. CDR3 length equals 16 residues. V gave up 4 bases and J gave up 1 base; unmatched junction bases: 7. The germline gives CDR1 SEHNR, CDR2 FQNEAQ (reference sequence).

This clone has just one count. The chain recombines TRBV7-8 with TRBJ2-1, with 9 bases identical to TRBD2. J lost 9 bases, V lost 5 bases, and 14 bases had no gene match. The germline CDR1 and CDR2 sequences are SGHVS and FQNEAQ. The CDR3 is 16 residues long. The CDR3 DNA reads TGTGCCAGCAGCCGCCTCCTAGCGGGGCGAAAGGTTGAGCAGTTCTTC. Translation: CASSRLLAGRKVEQFF.

The chain couples TRBV14 to TRBJ2-4; 14 nucleotides line up with TRBD2. The length of the CDR3 is 19 residues. V shed 1 base, J shed 2 bases, and the junction held 7 bases outside the gene matches. The germline V gene has CDR1 SGHDN and CDR2 FVKESK. CDR3 DNA sequence: TGTGCCAGCAGCCAAGTGACTAGCGGGAGGGCCTGTACCAAAAACATTCAGTACTTC. It yields the protein CASSQVTSGRACTKNIQYF.